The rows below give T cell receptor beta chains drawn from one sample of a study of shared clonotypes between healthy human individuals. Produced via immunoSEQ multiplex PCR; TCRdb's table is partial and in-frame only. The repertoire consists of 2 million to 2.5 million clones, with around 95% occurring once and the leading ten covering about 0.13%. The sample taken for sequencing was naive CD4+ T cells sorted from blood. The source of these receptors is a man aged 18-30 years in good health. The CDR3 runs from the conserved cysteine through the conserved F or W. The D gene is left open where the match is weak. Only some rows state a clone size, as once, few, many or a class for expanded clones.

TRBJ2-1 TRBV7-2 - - CASSFRGDSYNEQFF TGTGCCAGCAGCTTTCGTGGGGACTCCTACAATGAGCAGTTCTTC
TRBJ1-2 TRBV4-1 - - CASSHRDGNYGYTF TGCGCCAGCAGCCATCGCGACGGCAACTATGGCTACACCTTC
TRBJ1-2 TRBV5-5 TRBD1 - CASSSGTGVNYGYTF TGTGCCAGCAGTTCCGGGACAGGGGTCAACTATGGCTACACCTTC
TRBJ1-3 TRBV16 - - CASSQRRGNTIYF TGTGCCAGCAGCCAGCGCAGGGGAAACACCATATATTTT
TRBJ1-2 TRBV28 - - CASSFPQEWDYGYTF TGTGCCAGCAGTTTCCCGCAGGAATGGGACTATGGCTACACCTTC
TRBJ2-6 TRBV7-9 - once CASSLDQSWGSGANVLTF TGTGCCAGCAGCTTAGATCAAAGTTGGGGCTCTGGGGCCAACGTCCTGACTTTC
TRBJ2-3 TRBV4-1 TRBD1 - CASRLQADRGRGDTQYF TGCGCCAGCAGACTACAGGCCGACAGGGGGCGAGGGGATACGCAGTATTTT
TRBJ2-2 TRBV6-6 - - CASREGGPYTGELFF TGTGCCAGCAGGGAAGGAGGGCCTTACACCGGGGAGCTGTTTTTT
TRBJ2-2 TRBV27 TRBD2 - CASSLRRLAGGTGELFF TGTGCCAGCAGTTTACGTAGACTAGCGGGAGGCACCGGGGAGCTGTTTTTT
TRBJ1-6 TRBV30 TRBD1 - CAWAGTDYPPLHF TGTGCCTGGGCCGGGACAGACTATCCACCCCTCCACTTT
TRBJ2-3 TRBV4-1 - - CASSQGGWGTDTQYF TGCGCCAGCAGCCAAGGGGGATGGGGCACAGATACGCAGTATTTT
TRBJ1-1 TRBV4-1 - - CASSQALLGANTEAFF TGCGCCAGCAGCCAAGCCTTGCTGGGGGCTAACACTGAAGCTTTCTTT
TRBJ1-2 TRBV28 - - CASSLRYRSPENYGYTF TGTGCCAGCAGTTTAAGGTACAGGTCCCCCGAAAACTATGGCTACACCTTC
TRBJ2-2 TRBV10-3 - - CAISVMVLGQGRTGELFF TGTGCCATCAGTGTGATGGTTTTAGGGCAGGGGAGGACCGGGGAGCTGTTTTTT
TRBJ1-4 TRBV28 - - CASSTTEPNEKLFF TGTGCCAGCAGTACGACAGAACCTAATGAAAAACTGTTTTTT
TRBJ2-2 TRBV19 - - CASMGIAGELFF TGTGCCAGTATGGGGATAGCCGGGGAGCTGTTTTTT
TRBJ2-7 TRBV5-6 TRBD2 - CASSSGTSGRVTYEQYF TGTGCCAGCAGCTCCGGGACTAGCGGGAGGGTAACCTACGAGCAGTACTTC
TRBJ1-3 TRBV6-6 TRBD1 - CASSYGTGVGNTIYF TGTGCCAGCAGTTACGGGACAGGGGTTGGAAACACCATATATTTT
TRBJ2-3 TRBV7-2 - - CASSLGIDTQYF TGTGCCAGCAGCTTAGGGATAGATACGCAGTATTTT
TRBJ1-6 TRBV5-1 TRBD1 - CASSRSGTGKFSPLHF TGCGCCAGCAGCAGATCCGGGACAGGGAAATTTTCACCCCTCCACTTT
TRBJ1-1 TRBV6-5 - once CASSSPGGMNTEAFF TGTGCCAGCAGTTCGCCGGGGGGTATGAACACTGAAGCTTTCTTT
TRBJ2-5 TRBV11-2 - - CASSLWTEREETQYF TGTGCCAGCAGCCTGTGGACTGAAAGAGAAGAGACCCAGTACTTC
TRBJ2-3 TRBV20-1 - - CSLASDTQYF TGCAGCCTAGCGTCAGATACGCAGTATTTT
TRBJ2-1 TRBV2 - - CASRTDKGSYNEQFF TGTGCCAGCAGGACCGACAAAGGCTCCTACAATGAGCAGTTCTTC
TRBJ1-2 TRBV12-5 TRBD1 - CASERGQNYGYTF TGTGCTAGTGAGAGGGGACAGAACTATGGCTACACCTTC